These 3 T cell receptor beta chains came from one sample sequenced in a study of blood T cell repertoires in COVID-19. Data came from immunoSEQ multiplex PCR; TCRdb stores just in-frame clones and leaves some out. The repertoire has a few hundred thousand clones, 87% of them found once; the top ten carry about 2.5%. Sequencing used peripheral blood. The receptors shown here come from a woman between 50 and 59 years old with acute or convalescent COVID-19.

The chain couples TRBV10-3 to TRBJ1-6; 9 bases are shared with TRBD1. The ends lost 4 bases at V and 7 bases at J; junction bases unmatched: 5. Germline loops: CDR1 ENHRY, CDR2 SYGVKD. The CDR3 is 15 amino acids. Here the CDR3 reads CAISGSTGGNSPLHF. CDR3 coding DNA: TGTGCCATCAGTGGTTCGACAGGGGGGAATTCACCCCTCCACTTT.

The CDR3 sequence is CASSVDGGTGVYEQYF. For the CDR3, the DNA is TGTGCCAGCAGCGTAGATGGGGGGACAGGGGTCTACGAGCAGTACTTC. The V call is TRBV9, the J call TRBJ2-7; 10 bases agree with TRBD1. J gave up 3 bases and V 0 bases, and 6 bases lay outside the gene matches. The germline V gene has CDR1 SGDLS and CDR2 YYNGEE. CDR3 length equals 16 residues.

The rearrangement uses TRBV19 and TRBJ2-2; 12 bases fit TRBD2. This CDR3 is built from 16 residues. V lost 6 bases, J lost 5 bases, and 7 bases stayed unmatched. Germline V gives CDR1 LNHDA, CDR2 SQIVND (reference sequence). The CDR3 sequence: CASSLTSGRSTGELFF. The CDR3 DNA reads TGTGCCAGTAGCCTGACTAGCGGGAGAAGTACCGGGGAGCTGTTTTTT.